The subject of this entry is one T cell receptor beta chain. Its antigen is as yet unknown. The CDR3 loop spans 16 amino acids. Trimming removed 2 bases from V and 0 bases from J, with 11 bases in between. This sample was taken from a study of T cell repertoires in cytomegalovirus infection. Study summary: Newly reported HLA-C-restricted and thoroughly characterized HLA-B-restricted CMV epitopes were employed.

Whole-study findings and limits: CMV-specific HLA-C-restricted TCR beta clonotypes dominated the ex vivo response.

TCRdb reprocessed the reads with MiXCR, giving one entry per CDR3 protein. The repertoire has about 770,000 distinct CDR3 sequences, almost 30% of them found once; the top ten carry around 13%. The source was cultured CD8+ T cells from PBMCs, collected from culture after CMV antigen stimulation. The V and J genes are TRBV12-3 or TRBV12-4 and TRBJ1-3; D uncertain. The receptor's source is a human donor in good health (CMV status not recorded). Some clones in this sample may be carry-over from other donors' samples. CDR3 loop: CASSLPGLSSGNTIYF. The CDR3 DNA reads as TGTGCCAGCAGTTTACCAGGATTAAGCTCTGGAAACACCATATATTTT.